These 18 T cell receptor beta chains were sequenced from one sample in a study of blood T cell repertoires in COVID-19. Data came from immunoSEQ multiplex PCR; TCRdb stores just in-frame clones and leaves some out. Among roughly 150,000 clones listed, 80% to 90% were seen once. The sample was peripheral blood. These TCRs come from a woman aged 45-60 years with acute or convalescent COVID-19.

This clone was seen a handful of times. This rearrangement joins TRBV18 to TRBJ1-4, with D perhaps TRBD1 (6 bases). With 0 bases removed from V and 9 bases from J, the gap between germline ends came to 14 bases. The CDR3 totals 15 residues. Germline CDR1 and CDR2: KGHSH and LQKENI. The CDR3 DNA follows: TGTGCCAGCTCACCACCTGCAGGGGAGGGTAAAAAACTGTTTTTT. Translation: CASSPPAGEGKKLFF. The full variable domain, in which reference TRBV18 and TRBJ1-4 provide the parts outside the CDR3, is NAGVMQNPRHLVRRRGQEARLRCSPMKGHSHVYWYRQLPEEGLKFMVYLQKENIIDESGMPKERFSAEFPKEGPSILRIQQVVRGDSAAYFCASSPPAGEGKKLFFGSGTQLSVL.

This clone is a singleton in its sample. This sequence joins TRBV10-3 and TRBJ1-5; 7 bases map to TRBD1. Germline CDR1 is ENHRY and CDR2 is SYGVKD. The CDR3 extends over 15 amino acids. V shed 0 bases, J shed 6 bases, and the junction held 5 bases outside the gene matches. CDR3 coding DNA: TGTGCCATCAGTGAGTCTCCAGGGGGTTCTCAGCCCCAGCATTTT. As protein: CAISESPGGSQPQHF.

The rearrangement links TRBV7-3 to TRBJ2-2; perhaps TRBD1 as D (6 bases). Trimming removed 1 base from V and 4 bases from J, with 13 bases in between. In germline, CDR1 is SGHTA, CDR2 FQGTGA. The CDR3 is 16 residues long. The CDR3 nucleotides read TGTGCCAGCAGCTTAAGGGGGCTAGGGGCCACCGGGGAGCTGTTTTTT. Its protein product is CASSLRGLGATGELFF.

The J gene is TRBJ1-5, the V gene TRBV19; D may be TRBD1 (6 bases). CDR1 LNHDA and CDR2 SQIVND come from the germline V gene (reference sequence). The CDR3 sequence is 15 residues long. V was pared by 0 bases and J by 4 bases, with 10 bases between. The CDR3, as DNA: TGTGCCAGTAGTATAGAACAGGGAAGAAATCAGCCCCAGCATTTT. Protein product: CASSIEQGRNQPQHF.

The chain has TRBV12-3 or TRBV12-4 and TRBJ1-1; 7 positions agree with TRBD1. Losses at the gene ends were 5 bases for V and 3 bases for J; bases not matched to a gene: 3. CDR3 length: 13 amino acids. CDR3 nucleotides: TGTGCCAGCAGTCTGACAGGGTACACTGAAGCTTTCTTT. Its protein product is CASSLTGYTEAFF.

Here the CDR3 reads CASSPRQGRGNTIYF. The CDR3 DNA is TGTGCCAGCTCACCAAGGCAGGGCAGAGGAAACACCATATATTTT. The chain carries TRBV18 and TRBJ1-3, with a weak D call TRBD1 (5 bases). The CDR3 is 15 amino acids. With 2 bases removed from V and 4 bases from J, the gap between germline ends came to 12 bases. The germline CDR1 and CDR2 sequences are KGHSH and LQKENI.

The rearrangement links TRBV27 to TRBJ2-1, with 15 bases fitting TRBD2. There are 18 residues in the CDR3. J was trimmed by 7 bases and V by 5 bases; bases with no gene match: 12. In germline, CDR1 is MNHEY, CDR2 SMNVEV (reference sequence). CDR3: CASSLRTRTSGRVNEQFF. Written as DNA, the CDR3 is TGTGCCAGCAGTCTACGAACTCGGACTAGCGGGAGGGTTAATGAGCAGTTCTTC.

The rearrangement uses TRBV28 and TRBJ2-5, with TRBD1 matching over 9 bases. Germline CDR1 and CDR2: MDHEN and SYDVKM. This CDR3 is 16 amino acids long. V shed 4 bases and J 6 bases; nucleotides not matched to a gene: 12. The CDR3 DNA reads TGTGCCAGCAGTTCCCTCGGGACAGGGTTGGTAAAGACCCAGTACTTC. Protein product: CASSSLGTGLVKTQYF.

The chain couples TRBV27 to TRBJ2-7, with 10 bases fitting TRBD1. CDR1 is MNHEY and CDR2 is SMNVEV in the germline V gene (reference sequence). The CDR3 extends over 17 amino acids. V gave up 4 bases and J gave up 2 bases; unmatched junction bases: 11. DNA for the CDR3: TGTGCCAGCAGTTCAACAAAAAGGGACAGGGGACCCTACGAGCAGTACTTC. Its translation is CASSSTKRDRGPYEQYF.

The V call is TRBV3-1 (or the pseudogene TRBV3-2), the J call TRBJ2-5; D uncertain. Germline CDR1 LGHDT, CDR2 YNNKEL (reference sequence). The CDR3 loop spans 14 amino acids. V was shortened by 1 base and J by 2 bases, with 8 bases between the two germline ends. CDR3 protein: CASSQVWAQETQYF. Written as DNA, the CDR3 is TGTGCCAGCAGCCAAGTATGGGCACAAGAGACCCAGTACTTC.

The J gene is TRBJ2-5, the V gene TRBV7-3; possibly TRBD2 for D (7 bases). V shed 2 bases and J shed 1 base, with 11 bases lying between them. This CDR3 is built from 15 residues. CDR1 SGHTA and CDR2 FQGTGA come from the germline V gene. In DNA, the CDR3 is TGTGCCAGCAGCTTATTAGGGGGGGCCCAAGAGACCCAGTACTTC. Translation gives CASSLLGGAQETQYF.

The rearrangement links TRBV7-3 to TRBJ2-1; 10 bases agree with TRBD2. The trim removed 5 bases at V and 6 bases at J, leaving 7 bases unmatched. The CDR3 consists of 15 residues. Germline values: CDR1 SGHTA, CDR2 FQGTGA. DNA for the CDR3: TGTGCCAGCAGCACCCGCCTAGCGGGAGTCAATGAGCAGTTCTTC. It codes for CASSTRLAGVNEQFF.

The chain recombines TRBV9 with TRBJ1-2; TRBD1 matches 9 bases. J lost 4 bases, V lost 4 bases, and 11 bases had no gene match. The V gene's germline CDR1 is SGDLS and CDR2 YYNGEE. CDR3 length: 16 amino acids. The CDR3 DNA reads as TGTGCCAGCAGCTCGAACCTGGGACAGGGTTTCTATGGCTACACCTTC. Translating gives CASSSNLGQGFYGYTF.

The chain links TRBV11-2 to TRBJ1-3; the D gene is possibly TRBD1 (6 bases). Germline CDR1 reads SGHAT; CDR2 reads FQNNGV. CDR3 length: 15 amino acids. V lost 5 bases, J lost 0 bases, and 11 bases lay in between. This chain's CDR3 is CASSSGTNSGNTIYF. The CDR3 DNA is TGTGCCAGCAGCAGCGGGACAAACTCTGGAAACACCATATATTTT.

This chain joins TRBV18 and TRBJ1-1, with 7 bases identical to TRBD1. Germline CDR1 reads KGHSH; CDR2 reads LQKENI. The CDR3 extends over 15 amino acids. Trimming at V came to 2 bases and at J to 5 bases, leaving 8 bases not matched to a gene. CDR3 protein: CASSPVGSGGTEAFF. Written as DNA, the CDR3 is TGTGCCAGCTCACCAGTCGGGTCAGGGGGAACTGAAGCTTTCTTT.

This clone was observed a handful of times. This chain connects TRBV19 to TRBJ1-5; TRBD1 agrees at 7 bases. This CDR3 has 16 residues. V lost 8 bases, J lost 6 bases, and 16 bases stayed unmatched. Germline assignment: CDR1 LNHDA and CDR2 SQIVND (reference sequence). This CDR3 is CASQTGLHLTGQPQHF. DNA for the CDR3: TGTGCCAGTCAGACAGGGCTACATCTTACGGGTCAGCCCCAGCATTTT.

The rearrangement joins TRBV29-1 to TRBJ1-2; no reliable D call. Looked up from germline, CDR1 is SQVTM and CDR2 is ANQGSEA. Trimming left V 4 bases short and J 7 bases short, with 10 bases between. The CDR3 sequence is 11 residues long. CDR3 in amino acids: CSVGLGGGYTF. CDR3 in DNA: TGCAGCGTTGGCCTCGGTGGTGGCTACACCTTC.

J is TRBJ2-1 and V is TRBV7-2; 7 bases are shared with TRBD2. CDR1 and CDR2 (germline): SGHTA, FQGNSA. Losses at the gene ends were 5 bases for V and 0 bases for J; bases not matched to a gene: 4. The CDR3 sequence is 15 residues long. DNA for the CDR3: TGTGCCAGCAGCCCAGCGGGGAACTCCTACAATGAGCAGTTCTTC. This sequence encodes CASSPAGNSYNEQFF.